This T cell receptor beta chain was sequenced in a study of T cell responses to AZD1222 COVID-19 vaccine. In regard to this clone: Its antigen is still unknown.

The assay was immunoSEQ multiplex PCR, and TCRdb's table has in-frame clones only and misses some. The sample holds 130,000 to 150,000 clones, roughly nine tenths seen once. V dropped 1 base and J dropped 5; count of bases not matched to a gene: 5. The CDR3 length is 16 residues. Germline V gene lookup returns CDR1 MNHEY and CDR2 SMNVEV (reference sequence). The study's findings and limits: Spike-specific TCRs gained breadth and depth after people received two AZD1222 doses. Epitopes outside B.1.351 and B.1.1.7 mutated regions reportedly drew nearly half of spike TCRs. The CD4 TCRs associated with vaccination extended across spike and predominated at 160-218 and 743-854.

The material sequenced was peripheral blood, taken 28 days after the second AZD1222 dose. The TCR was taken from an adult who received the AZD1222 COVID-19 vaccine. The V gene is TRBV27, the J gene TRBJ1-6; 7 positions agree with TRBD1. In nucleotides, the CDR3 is TGTGCCAGCAGTTTATTAGGGGGCACTAATAATTCACCCCTCCACTTT. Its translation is CASSLLGGTNNSPLHF.